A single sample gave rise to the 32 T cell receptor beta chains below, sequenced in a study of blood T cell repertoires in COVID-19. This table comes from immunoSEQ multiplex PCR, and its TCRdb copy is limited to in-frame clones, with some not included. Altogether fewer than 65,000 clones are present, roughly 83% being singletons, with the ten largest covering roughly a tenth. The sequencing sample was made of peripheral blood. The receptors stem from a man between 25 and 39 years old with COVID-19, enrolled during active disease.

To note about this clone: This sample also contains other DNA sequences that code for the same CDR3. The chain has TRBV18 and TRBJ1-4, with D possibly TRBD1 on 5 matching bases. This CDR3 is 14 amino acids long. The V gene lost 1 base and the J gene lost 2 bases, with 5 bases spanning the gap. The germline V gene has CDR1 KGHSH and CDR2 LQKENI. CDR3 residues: CASSPRQTNEKLFF. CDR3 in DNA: TGTGCCAGCTCACCACGACAGACTAATGAAAAACTGTTTTTT.

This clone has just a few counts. The CDR3 sequence is CASRPDRTFYGYTF. CDR3 nucleotide sequence: TGCGCCAGCAGGCCCGACAGGACCTTCTATGGCTACACCTTC. The V gene is TRBV5-1, the J gene TRBJ1-2; D possibly corresponds to TRBD1 (6 bases). The germline V gene encodes CDR1 SGHRS and CDR2 YFSETQ. The CDR3 runs to 14 residues. V shed 5 bases and J shed 4 bases, with 15 bases lying between them.

CDR3 nucleotides: TGTGCCAGCAGCTCCACCCGACAGGCGGGCGTCGCTTTCTTT. The encoded protein is CASSSTRQAGVAFF. The chain links TRBV11-2 to TRBJ1-1; the D gene is possibly TRBD1 (6 bases). The CDR3 totals 14 residues. The ends were cut back, 4 bases at V and 11 bases at J, with 20 bases in the middle. Per germline, CDR1 SGHAT and CDR2 FQNNGV.

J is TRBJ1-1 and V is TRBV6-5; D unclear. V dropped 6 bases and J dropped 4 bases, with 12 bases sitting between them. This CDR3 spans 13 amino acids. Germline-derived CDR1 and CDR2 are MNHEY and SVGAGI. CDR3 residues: CASSPLRGTEAFF. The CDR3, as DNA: TGTGCCAGCAGCCCGTTAAGAGGCACTGAAGCTTTCTTT.

For the CDR3, the DNA is TGTGCCAGCAGCAACGACTACCGTTACTACAATGAGCAGTTCTTC. It translates to CASSNDYRYYNEQFF. V gene TRBV11-2 combines with J gene TRBJ2-1, with a weak D call TRBD2 (5 bases). Between the trimmed V and J ends, which lost 5 bases and 3 bases, there was a span of 14 bases. This CDR3 is built from 15 residues. Per the germline V gene, CDR1 is SGHAT and CDR2 is FQNNGV.

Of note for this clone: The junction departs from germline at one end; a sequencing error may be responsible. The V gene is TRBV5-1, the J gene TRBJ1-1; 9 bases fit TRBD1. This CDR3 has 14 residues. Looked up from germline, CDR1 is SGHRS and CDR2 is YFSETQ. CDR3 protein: CASSLGTGITEAFF. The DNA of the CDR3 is TGCGCCAGCAGTTTGGGGACAGGGATCACTGAAGCTTTCTTT.

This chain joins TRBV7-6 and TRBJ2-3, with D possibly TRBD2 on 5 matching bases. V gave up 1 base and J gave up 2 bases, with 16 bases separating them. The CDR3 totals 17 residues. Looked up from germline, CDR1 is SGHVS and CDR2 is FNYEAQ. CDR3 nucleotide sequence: TGTGCCAGCAGCTTAGGTGGACCTAGCCTTCTCACAGATACGCAGTATTTT. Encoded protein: CASSLGGPSLLTDTQYF.

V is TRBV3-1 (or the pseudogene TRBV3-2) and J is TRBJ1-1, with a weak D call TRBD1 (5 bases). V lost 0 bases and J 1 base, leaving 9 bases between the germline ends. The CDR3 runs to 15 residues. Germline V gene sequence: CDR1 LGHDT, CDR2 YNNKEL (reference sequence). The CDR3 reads CASSQDRQPNTEAFF. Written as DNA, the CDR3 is TGTGCCAGCAGCCAAGATAGACAGCCGAACACTGAAGCTTTCTTT.

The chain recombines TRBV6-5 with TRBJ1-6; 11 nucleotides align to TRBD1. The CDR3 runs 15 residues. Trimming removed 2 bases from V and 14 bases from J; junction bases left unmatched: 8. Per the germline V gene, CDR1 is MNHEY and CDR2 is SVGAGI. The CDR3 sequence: CASSYQDRGRSALHF. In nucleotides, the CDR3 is TGTGCCAGCAGTTACCAGGACAGGGGGCGATCGGCCCTCCACTTT.

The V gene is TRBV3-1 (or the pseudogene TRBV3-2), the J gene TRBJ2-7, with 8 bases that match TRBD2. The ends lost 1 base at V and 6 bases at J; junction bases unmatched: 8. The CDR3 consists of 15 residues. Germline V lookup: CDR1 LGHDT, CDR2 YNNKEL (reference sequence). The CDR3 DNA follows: TGTGCCAGCAGCCAAGCGGGGGGGAGACGTAGCGAGCAGTACTTC. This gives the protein CASSQAGGRRSEQYF.

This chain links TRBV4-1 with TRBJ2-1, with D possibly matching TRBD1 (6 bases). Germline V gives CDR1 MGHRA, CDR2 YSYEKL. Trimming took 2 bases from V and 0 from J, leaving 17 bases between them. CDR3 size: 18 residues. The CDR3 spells CASSQLGGRSSSYNEQFF. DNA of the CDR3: TGCGCCAGCAGCCAATTAGGGGGTCGGTCGAGCTCCTACAATGAGCAGTTCTTC.

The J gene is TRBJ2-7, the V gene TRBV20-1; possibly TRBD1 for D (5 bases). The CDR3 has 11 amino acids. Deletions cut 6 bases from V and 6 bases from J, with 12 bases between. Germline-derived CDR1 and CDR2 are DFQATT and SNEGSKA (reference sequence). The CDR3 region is CSAAQVGEQYF. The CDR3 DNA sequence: TGCAGTGCCGCACAGGTAGGCGAGCAGTACTTC.

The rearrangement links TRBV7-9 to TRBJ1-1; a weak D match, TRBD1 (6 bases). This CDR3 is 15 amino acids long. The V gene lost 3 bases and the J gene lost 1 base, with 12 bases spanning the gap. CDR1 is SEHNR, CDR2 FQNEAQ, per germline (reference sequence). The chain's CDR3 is CASSLEQGRNTEAFF. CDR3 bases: TGTGCCAGCAGCTTGGAGCAGGGGAGGAACACTGAAGCTTTCTTT. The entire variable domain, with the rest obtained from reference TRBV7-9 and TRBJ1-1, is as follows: DTGVSQNPRHKITKRGQNVTFRCDPISEHNRLYWYRQTLGQGPEFLTYFQNEAQLEKSRLLSDRFSAERPKGSFSTLEIQRTEQGDSAMYLCASSLEQGRNTEAFFGQGTRLTVV.

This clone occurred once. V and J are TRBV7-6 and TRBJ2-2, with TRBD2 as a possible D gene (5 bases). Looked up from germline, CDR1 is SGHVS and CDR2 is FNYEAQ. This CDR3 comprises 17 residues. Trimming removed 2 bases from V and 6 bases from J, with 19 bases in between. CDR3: CASSLSEASLLAGELFF. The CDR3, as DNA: TGTGCCAGCAGCTTAAGCGAGGCTAGCTTGCTCGCCGGGGAGCTGTTTTTT.

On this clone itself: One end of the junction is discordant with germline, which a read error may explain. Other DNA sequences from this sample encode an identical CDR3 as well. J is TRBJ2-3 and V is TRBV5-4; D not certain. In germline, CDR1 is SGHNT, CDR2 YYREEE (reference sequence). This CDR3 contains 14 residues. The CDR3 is CASSLGSATDTQYF. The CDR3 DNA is TGTGCCAGTAGCTTAGGCAGCGCCACAGATACGCAGTATTTT.

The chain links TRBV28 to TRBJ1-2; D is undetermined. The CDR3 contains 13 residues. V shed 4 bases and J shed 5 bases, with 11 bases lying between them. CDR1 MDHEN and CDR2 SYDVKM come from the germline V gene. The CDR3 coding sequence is TGTGCCAGCAGTTCGGTAGGAGTTTATGGCTACACCTTC. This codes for CASSSVGVYGYTF.

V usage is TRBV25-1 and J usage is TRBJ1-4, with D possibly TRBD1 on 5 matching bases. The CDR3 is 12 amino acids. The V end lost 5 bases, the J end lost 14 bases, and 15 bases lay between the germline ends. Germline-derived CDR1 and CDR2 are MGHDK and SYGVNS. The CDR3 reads CASSTSGGNLFF. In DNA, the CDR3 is TGTGCCAGCAGTACTTCCGGGGGGAACCTGTTTTTT.

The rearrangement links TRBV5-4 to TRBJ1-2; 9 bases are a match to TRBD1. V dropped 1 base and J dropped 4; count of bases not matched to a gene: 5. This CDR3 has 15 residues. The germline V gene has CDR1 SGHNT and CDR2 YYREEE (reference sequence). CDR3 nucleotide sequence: TGTGCCAGCAGCTTGTTAGGACAGGGGCCCTATGGCTACACCTTC. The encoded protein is CASSLLGQGPYGYTF.

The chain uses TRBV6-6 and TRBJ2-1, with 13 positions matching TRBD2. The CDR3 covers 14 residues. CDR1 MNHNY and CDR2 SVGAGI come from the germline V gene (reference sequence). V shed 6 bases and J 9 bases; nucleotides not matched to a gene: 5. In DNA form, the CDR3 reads TGTGCCAGCAGCCGCGGGACTAGCGGGACTGAGCAGTTCTTC. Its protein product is CASSRGTSGTEQFF.

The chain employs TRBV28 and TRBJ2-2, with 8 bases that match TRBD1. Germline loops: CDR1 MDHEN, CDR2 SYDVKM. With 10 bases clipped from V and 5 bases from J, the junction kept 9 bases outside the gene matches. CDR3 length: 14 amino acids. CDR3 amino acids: CATSRDRGTGELFF. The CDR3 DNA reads TGTGCCACCTCCCGAGACAGGGGTACCGGGGAGCTGTTTTTT.

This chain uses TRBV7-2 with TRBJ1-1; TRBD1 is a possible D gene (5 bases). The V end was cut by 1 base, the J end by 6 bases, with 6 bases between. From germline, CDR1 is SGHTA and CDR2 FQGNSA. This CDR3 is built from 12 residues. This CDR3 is CASSLVGAEAFF. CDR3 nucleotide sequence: TGTGCCAGCAGCTTAGTAGGGGCTGAAGCTTTCTTT.

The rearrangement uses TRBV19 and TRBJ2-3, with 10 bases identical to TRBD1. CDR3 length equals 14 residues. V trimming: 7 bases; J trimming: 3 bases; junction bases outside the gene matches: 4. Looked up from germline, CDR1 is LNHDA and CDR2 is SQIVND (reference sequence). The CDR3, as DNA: TGTGCCAGTATGACAGGGGGCAGGACAGATACGCAGTATTTT. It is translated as CASMTGGRTDTQYF.

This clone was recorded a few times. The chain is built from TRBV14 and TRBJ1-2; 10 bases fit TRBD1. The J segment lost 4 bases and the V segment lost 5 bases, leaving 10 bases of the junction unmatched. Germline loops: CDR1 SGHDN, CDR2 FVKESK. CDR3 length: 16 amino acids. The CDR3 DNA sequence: TGTGCCAGCAGCGACCGGGACAGGGGTTTTGCCTATGGCTACACCTTC. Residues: CASSDRDRGFAYGYTF. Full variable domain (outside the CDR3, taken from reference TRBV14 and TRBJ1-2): EAGVTQFPSHSVIEKGQTVTLRCDPISGHDNLYWYRRVMGKEIKFLLHFVKESKQDESGMPNNRFLAERTGGTYSTLKVQPAELEDSGVYFCASSDRDRGFAYGYTFGSGTRLTVV.

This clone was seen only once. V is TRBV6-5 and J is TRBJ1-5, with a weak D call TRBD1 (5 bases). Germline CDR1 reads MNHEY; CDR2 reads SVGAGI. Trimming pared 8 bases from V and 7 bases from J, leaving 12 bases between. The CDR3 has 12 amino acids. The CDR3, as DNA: TGTGCCAGCTGGGGGGTGGGACAGCCCCAGCATTTT. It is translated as CASWGVGQPQHF.

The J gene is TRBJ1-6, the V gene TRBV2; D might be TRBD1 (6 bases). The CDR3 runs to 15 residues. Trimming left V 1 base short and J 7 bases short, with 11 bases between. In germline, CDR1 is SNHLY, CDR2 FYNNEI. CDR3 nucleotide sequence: TGTGCCAGCAGTGAAGGACAGGTCAGAAATTCACCCCTCCACTTT. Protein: CASSEGQVRNSPLHF.

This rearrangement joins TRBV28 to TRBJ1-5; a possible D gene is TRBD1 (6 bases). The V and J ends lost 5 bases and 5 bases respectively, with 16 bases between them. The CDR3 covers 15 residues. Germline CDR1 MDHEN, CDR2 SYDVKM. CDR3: CASSIRGAGDQPQHF. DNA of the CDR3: TGTGCCAGCAGTATCCGGGGGGCGGGGGATCAGCCCCAGCATTTT.

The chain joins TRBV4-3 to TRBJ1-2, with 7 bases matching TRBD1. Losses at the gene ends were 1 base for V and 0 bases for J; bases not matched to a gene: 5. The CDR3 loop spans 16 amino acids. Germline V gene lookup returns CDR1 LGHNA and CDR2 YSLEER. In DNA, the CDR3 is TGCGCCAGCAGCCAAGGTGGGACAGTTTCTAACTATGGCTACACCTTC. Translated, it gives CASSQGGTVSNYGYTF.

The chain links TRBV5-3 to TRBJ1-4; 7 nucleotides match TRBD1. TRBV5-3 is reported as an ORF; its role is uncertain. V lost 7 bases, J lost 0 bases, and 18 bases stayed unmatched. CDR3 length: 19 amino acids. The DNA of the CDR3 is TGTGCCAGACCTATTAGGGGGCCCCGGACAGCTGCAACTAATGAAAAACTGTTTTTT. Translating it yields CARPIRGPRTAATNEKLFF.

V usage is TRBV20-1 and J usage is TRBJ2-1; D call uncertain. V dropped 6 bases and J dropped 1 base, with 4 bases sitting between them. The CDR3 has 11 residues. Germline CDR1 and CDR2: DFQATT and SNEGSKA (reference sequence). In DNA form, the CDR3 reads TGCAGTGCCCCATCCTACAATGAGCAGTTCTTC. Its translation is CSAPSYNEQFF.

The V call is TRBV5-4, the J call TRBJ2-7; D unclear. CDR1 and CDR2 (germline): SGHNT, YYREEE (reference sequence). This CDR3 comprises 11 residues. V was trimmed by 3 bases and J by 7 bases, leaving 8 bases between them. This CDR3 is CASSSAGEQYF. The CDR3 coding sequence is TGTGCCAGCAGCTCGGCCGGGGAGCAGTACTTC.

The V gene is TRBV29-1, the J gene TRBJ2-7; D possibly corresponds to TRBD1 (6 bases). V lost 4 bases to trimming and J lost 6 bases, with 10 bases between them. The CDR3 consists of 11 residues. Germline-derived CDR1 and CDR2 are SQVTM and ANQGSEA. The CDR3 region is CSVGTGPEQYF. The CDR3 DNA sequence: TGCAGCGTTGGAACAGGGCCCGAGCAGTACTTC.

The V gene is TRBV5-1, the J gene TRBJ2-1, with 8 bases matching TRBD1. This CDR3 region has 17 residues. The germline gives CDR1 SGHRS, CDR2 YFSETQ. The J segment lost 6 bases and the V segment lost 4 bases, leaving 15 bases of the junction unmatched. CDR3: CASSPALTGVHLNEQFF. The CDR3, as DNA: TGCGCCAGCAGCCCCGCTTTGACAGGGGTGCATCTCAATGAGCAGTTCTTC. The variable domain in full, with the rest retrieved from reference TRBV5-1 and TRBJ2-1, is KAGVTQTPRYLIKTRGQQVTLSCSPISGHRSVSWYQQTPGQGLQFLFEYFSETQRNKGNFPGRFSGRQFSNSRSEMNVSTLELGDSALYLCASSPALTGVHLNEQFFGPGTRLTVL.